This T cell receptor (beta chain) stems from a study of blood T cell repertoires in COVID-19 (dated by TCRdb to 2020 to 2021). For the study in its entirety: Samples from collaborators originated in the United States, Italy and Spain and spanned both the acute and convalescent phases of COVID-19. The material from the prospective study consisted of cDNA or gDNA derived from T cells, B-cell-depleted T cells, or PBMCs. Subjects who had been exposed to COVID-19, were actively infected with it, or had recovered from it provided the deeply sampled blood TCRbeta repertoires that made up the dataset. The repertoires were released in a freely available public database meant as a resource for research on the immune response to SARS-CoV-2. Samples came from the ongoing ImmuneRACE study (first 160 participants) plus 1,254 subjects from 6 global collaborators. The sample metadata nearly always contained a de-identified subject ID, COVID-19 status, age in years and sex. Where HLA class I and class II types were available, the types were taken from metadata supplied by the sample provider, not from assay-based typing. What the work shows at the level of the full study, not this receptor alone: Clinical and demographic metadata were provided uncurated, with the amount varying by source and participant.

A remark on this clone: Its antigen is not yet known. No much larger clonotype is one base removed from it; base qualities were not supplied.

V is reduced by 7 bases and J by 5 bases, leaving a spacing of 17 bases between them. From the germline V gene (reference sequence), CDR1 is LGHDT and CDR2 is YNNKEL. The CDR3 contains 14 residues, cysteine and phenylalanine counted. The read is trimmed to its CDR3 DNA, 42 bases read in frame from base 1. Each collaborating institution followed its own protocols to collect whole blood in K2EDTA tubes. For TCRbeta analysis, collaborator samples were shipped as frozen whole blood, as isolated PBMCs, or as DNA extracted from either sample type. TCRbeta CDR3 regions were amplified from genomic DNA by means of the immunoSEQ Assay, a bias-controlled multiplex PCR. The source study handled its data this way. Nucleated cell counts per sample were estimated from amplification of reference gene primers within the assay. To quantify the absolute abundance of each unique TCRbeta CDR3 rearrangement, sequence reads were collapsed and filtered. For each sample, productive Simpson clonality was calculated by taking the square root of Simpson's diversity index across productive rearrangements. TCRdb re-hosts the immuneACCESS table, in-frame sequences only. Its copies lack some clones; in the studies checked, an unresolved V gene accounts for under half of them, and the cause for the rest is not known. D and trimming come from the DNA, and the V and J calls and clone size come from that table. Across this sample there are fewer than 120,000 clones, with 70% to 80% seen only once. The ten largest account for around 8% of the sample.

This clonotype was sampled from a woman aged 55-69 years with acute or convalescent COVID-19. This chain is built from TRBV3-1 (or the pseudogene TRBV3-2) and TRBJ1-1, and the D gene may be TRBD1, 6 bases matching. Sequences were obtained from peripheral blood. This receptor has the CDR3 CASTPRGGRTEAFF. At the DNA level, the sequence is TGTGCCAGCACCCCTCGGGGGGGGCGGACTGAAGCTTTCTTT.